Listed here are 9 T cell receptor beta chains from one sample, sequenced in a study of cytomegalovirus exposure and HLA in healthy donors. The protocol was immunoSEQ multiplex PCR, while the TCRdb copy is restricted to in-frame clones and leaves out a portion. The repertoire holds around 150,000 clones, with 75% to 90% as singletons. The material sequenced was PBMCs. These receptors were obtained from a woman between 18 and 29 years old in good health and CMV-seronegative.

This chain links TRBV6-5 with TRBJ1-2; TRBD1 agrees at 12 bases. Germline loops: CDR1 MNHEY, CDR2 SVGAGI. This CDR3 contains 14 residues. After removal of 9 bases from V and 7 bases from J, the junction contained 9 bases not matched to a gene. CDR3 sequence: CASTAGTGGSGYTF. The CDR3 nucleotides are TGTGCCAGTACCGCCGGGACAGGGGGCAGTGGCTACACCTTC.

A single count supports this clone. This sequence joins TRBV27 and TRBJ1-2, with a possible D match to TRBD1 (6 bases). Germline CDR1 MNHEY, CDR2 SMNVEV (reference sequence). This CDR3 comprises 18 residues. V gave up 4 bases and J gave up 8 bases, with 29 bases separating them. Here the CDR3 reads CASSSRPPGHRVNSGYTF. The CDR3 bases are TGTGCCAGCAGTTCCCGCCCCCCCGGACACAGGGTTAATTCGGGCTACACCTTC.

The CDR3 region has the DNA TGTGCCAGCAGCCCGGACAAAGCGAACACTGAAGCTTTCTTT. It yields the protein CASSPDKANTEAFF. V is TRBV11-3 and J is TRBJ1-1; D is perhaps TRBD1 (5 bases). The CDR3 runs to 14 residues. Germline V gene lookup returns CDR1 SGHNT and CDR2 YENEEA. With 5 bases removed from V and 1 base from J, the gap between germline ends came to 11 bases. Full variable domain (missing parts from reference TRBV11-3 and TRBJ1-1): EAGVVQSPRYKIIEKKQPVAFWCNPISGHNTLYWYLQNLGQGPELLIRYENEEAVDDSQLPKDRFSAERLKGVDSTLKIQPAELGDSAVYLCASSPDKANTEAFFGQGTRLTVV.

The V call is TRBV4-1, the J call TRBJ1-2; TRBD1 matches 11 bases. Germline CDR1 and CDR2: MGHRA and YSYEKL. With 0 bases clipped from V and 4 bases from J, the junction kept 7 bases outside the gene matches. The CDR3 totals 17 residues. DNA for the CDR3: TGCGCCAGCAGCCAAGATTGGACAGGGGGCGGAGGCTATGGCTACACCTTC. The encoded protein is CASSQDWTGGGGYGYTF.

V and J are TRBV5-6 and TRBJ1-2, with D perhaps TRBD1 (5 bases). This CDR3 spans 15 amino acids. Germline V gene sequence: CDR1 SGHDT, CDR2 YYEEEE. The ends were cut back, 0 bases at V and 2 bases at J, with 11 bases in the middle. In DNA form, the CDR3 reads TGTGCCAGCAGCTTGGTAGGGGAGGGAAACTATGGCTACACCTTC. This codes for CASSLVGEGNYGYTF.

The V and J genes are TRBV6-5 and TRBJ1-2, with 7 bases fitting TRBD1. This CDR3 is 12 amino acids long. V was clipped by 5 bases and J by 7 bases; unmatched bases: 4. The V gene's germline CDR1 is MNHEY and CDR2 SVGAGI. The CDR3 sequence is CASSPAGGGYTF. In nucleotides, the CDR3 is TGTGCCAGCAGTCCTGCAGGGGGTGGCTACACCTTC.

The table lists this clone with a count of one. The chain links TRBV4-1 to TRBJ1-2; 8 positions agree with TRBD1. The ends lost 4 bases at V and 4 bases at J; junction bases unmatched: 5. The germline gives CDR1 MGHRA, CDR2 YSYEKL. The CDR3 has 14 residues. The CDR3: CASSPDTGGYGYTF. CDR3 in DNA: TGCGCCAGCAGCCCAGACACAGGGGGCTATGGCTACACCTTC.

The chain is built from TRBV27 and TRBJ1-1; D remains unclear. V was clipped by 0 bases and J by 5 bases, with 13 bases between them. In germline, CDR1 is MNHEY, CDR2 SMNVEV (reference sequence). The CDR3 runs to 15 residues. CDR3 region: CASSLSIGDGTEAFF. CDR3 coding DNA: TGTGCCAGCAGTTTATCGATCGGGGATGGGACTGAAGCTTTCTTT.

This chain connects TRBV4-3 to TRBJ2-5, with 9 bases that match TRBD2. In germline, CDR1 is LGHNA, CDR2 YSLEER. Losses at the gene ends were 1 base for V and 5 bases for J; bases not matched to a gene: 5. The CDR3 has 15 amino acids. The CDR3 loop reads CASSQVPGTSETQYF. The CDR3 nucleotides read TGCGCCAGCAGCCAAGTTCCTGGGACTAGCGAGACCCAGTACTTC.